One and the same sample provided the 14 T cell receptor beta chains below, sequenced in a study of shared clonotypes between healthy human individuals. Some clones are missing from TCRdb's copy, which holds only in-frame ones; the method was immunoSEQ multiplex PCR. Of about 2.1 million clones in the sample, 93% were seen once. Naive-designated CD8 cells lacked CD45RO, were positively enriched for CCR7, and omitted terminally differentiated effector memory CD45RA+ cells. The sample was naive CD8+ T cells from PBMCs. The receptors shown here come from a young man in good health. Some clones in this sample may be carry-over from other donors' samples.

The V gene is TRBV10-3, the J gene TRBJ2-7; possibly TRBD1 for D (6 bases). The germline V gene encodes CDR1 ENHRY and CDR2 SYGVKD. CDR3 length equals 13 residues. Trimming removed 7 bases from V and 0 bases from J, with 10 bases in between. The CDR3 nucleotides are TGTGCCATCAACCCGGACAGCTCCTACGAGCAGTACTTC. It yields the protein CAINPDSSYEQYF.

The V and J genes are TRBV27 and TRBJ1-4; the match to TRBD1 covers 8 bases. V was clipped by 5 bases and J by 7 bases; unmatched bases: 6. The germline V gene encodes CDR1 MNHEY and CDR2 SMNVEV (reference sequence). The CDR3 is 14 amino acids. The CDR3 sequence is CASSDRGWREKLFF. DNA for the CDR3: TGTGCCAGCAGTGACAGGGGTTGGCGTGAAAAACTGTTTTTT.

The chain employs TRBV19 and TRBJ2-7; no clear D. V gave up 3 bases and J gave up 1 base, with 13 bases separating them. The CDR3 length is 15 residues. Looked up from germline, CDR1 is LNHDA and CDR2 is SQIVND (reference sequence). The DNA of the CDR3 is TGTGCCAGTAGTATTAAACCACGGCAGTCCTACGAGCAGTACTTC. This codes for CASSIKPRQSYEQYF.

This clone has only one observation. The CDR3 coding sequence is TGCGCCAGCAGCCACCTAGGGACAGGGCCGGGCTCCTACGAGCAGTACTTC. This codes for CASSHLGTGPGSYEQYF. J is TRBJ2-7 and V is TRBV4-1; TRBD1 aligns across 9 bases. Germline CDR1 and CDR2: MGHRA and YSYEKL. The CDR3 contains 17 residues. V trimming: 3 bases; J trimming: 0 bases; junction bases outside the gene matches: 9.

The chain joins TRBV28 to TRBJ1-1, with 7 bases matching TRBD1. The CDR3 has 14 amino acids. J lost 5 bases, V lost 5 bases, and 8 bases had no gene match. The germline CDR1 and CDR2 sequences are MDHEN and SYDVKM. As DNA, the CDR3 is TGTGCCAGCAGTCTGACGTCAGGGGGTACTGAAGCTTTCTTT. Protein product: CASSLTSGGTEAFF.

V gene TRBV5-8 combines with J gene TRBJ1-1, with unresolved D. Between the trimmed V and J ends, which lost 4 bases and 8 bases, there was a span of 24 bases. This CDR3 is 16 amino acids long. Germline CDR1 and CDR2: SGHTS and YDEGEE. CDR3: CASSPVWVGPYTEAFF. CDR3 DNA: TGTGCCAGCAGCCCGGTTTGGGTTGGGCCTTATACCGAAGCTTTCTTT.

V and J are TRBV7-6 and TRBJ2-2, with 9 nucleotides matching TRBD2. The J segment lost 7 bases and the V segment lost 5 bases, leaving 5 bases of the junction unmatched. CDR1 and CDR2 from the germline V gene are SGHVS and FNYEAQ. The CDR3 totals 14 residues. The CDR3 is CASSVGLASGELFF. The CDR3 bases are TGTGCCAGCAGCGTGGGACTAGCAAGCGGGGAGCTGTTTTTT.

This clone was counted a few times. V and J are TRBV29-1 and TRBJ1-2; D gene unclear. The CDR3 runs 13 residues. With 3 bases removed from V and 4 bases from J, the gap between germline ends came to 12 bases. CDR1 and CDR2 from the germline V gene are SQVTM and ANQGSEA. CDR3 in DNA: TGCAGCGTTGAGCAAGGGTCTCGCTATGGCTACACCTTC. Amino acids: CSVEQGSRYGYTF.

CDR3 region: CSVTGVPPNYGYTF. The CDR3 nucleotides are TGCAGTGTAACAGGGGTACCGCCTAACTATGGCTACACCTTC. V is TRBV29-1 and J is TRBJ1-2, with TRBD1 identical over 7 bases. CDR1 and CDR2 from the germline V gene are SQVTM and ANQGSEA. The CDR3 runs 14 residues.

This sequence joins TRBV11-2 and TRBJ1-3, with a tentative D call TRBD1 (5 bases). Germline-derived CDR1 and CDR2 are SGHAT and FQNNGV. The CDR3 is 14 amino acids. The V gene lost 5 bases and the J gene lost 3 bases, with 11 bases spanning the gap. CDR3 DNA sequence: TGTGCCAGCAGCCCGAGGACAAATGGAAACACCATATATTTT. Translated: CASSPRTNGNTIYF.

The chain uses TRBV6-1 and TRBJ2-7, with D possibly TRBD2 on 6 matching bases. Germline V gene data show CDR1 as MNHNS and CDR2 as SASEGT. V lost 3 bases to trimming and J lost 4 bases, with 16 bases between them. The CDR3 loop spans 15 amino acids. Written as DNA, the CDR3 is TGTGCCAGCAGTGAGGGGACTCACGCCGGATACGAGCAGTACTTC. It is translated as CASSEGTHAGYEQYF.

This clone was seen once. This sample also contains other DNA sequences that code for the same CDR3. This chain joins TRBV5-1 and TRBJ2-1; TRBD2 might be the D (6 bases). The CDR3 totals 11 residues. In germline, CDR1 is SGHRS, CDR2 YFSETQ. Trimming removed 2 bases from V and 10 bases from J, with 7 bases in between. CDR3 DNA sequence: TGCGCCAGCAGCTTCGGAGGGGAGCAGTTCTTC. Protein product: CASSFGGEQFF.

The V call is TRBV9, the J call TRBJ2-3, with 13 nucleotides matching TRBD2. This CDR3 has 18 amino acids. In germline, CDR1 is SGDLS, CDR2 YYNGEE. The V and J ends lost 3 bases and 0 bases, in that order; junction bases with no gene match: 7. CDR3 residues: CASSDSPGLAGSTDTQYF. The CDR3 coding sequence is TGTGCCAGCAGCGACTCACCGGGACTAGCGGGGAGCACAGATACGCAGTATTTT.

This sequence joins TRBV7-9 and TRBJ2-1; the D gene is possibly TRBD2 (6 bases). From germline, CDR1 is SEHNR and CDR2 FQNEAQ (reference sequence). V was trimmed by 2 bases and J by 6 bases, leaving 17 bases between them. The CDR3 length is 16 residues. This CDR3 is CASSLTSGEVVNEQFF. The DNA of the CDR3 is TGTGCCAGCAGCTTAACCTCTGGGGAGGTAGTCAATGAGCAGTTCTTC.